The sequence of this T cell receptor beta chain was determined in a study of blood T cells in healthy people across ages. The study, taken as a whole, reports: The fall in TCR beta diversity per million T cells was roughly linear with age. Naive CD4+ cell counts and diversity both ran higher in long-lived than in aged donors.

Researchers isolated at least 6 million PBMCs per sample. Next came a second PCR, run for about 7 to 12 cycles, which used a sample-barcoded 5' primer along with a J-beta primer mix. Tagging of each cDNA molecule was performed by a template-switch adaptor with 12 random nucleotides. TCRdb re-derived calls from the 5' RACE reads in MiXCR, one entry per CDR3 protein. The table has roughly 2 million distinct CDR3 sequences, around half seen once; the top ten hold approximately 2.1%. There are 14 residues in the CDR3. The germline gives CDR1 SGHDT, CDR2 YYEEEE. Trimming removed 0 bases at V and 6 bases at J, with 12 bases between. Comment on this clonotype: No antigen is known for it.

This TCR came from a woman in her thirties or forties in good health. V usage is TRBV5-6 and J usage is TRBJ1-1, with a possible D match to TRBD1 (6 bases). Source material: blood. The CDR3 protein is CASSLVLDSSEAFF. CDR3 coding DNA: TGTGCCAGCAGCTTGGTTTTGGACAGCTCTGAAGCTTTCTTT.